The clone carrying this T cell receptor beta chain turned up a few times. Its antigen is not known. The sample comes from a study of Ad26.COV2.S vaccination and SARS-CoV-2 variants. Study conclusions and caveats: The TCR breadth and depth analyses may have produced an underestimate of total T cell responses.

Treatment defined: over 15 received Ad26.COV2.S at low or high dose, single or two shots; roughly 5 received placebo; per-sample allocation not given. Sample collection was performed on day 63 after the first vaccine or placebo injection. Repertoires were generated with immunoSEQ multiplex PCR, while TCRdb's copy carries only in-frame clones and drops some. Of approximately 360,000 clones listed, roughly 85% are singletons. There are 13 residues in the CDR3. V lost 7 bases and J lost 1; bases outside the gene matches: 7. Looked up from germline, CDR1 is SQVTM and CDR2 is ANQGSEA. This receptor was identified in a person aged 18 to 65 who received the Ad26.COV2.S COVID-19 vaccine or a placebo. The specimen was peripheral blood, collected in a trial of Ad26.COV2.S vaccine versus placebo. The chain combines TRBV29-1 with TRBJ2-7; 7 bases map to TRBD1. The CDR3 sequence: CSASTGISYEQYF. In DNA form, the CDR3 reads TGCAGCGCCTCGACAGGGATTTCCTACGAGCAGTACTTC.